Described below is a single TCR beta chain sequence and its context. Its antigen is not known. Unique molecular identifiers were built into the TCRbeta library. TCRdb used MiXCR to reprocess the PCR reads, holding one entry per CDR3 protein. This sample has 200,000 to 250,000 distinct CDR3 sequences; roughly 25% occur once, and the top ten carry more than 4.5%. The sample is drawn from a study of T-cell reconstitution after alpha-beta-depleted transplantation in children. Study-level findings and limits: Several hundred rapidly expanded clones from non-depleted graft cells reportedly supplied alpha-beta T cells about two months post-transplant. It was surviving recipient T cells and thymic progenitors that gave some patients high TCRbeta diversity at day 60. T-cell numbers and diversity, one year after transplant, stemmed largely from T cells that were newly produced.

The CDR3 spans 15 residues. The V gene's germline CDR1 is MGHRA and CDR2 YSYEKL. V shed 0 bases, J shed 4 bases, and the junction held 5 bases outside the gene matches. Sequences were derived from PBMCs, mostly from graft donor cells, sampled 360 days after TCRalphabeta/CD19-depleted stem cell transplant. The V call is TRBV4-1, the J call TRBJ2-7; 8 positions agree with TRBD1. The sequence came from a female patient between 2 and 10 years old who had a stem cell transplant for congenital amegakaryocytic thrombocytopenia, so the T cells may come from the graft donor. DNA for the CDR3: TGCGCCAGCAGCCAAGATAGTGACAGGGGTTACGAGCAGTACTTC. Protein product: CASSQDSDRGYEQYF.